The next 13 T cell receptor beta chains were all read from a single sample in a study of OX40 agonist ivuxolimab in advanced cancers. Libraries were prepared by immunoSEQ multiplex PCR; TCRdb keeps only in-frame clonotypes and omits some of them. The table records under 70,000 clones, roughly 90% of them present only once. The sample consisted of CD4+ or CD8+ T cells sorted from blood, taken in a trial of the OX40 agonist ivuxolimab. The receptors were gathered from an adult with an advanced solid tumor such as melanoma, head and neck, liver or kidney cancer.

The CDR3 is CASSLADNEQFF. In DNA, the CDR3 is TGTGCCAGCAGCTTAGCCGACAATGAGCAGTTCTTC. The chain carries TRBV7-9 and TRBJ2-1; D gene unclear. The CDR3 is 12 residues long. Germline assignment: CDR1 SEHNR and CDR2 FQNEAQ (reference sequence). V was pared by 0 bases and J by 5 bases, with 2 bases between.

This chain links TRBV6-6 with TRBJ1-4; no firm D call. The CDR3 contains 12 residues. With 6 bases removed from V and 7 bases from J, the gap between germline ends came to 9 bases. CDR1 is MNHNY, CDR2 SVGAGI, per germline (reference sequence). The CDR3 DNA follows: TGTGCCAGCAGCCGCTCTCCTGAAAAACTGTTTTTT. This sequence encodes CASSRSPEKLFF.

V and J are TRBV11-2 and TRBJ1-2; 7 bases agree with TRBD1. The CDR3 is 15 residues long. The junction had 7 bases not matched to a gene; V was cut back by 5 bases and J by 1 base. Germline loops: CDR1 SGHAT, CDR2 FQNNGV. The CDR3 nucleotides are TGTGCCAGCAGCCCTCGGGACAGAGTTAACTATGGCTACACCTTC. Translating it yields CASSPRDRVNYGYTF.

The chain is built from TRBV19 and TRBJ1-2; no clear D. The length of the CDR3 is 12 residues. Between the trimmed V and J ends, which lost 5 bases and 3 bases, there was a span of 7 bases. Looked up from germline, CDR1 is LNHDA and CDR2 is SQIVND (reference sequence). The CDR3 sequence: CASSPSDYGYTF. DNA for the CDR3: TGTGCCAGTAGTCCAAGCGACTATGGCTACACCTTC. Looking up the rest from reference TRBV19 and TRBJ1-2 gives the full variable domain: DGGITQSPKYLFRKEGQNVTLSCEQNLNHDAMYWYRQDPGQGLRLIYYSQIVNDFQKGDIAEGYSVSREKKESFPLTVTSAQKNPTAFYLCASSPSDYGYTFGSGTRLTVV.

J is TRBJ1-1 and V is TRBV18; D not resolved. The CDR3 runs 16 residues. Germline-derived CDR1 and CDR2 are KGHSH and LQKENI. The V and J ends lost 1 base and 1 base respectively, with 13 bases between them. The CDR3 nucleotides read TGTGCCAGCTCACCACTCCTAGACGGAGGGAACACTGAAGCTTTCTTT. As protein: CASSPLLDGGNTEAFF.

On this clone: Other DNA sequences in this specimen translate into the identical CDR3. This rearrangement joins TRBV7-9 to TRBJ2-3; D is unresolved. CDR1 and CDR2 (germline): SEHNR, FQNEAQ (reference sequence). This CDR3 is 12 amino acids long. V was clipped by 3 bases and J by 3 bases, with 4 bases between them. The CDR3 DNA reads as TGTGCCAGCAGCTTGGCTACAGATACGCAGTATTTT. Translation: CASSLATDTQYF.

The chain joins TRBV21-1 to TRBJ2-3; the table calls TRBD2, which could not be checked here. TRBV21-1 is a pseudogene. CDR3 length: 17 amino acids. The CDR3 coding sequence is TGTGCCAGCAGCAAAAAGGGGGGGAATCGTCTCACAGATACGCAGTATTTT. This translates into CASSKKGGNRLTDTQYF.

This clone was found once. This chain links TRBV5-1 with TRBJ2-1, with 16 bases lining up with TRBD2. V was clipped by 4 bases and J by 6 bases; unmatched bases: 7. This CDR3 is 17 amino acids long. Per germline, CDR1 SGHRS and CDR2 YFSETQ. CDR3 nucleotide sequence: TGCGCCAGCAGCCGCGGGACTAGCGGGGGGGTGGGCAATGAGCAGTTCTTC. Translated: CASSRGTSGGVGNEQFF.

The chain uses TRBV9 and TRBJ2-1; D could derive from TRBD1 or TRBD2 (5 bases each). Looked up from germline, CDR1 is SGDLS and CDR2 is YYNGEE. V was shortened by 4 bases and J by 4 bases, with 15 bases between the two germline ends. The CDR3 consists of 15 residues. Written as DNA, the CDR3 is TGTGCCAGCAGCCCAGGTGGGACGGGGTACAATGAGCAGTTCTTC. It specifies CASSPGGTGYNEQFF.

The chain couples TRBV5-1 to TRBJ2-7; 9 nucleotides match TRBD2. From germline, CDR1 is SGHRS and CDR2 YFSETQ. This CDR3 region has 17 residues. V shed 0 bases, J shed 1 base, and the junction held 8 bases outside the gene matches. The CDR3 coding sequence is TGCGCCAGCAGCTTGGATGGCGGGGGGGCGTCATCCTACGAGCAGTACTTC. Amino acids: CASSLDGGGASSYEQYF.

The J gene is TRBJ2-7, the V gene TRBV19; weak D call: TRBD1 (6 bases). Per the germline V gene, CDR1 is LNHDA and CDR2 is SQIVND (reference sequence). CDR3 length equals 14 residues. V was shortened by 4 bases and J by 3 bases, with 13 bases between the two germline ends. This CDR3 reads CASSKGTIDYEQYF. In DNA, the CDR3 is TGTGCCAGTAGTAAGGGGACAATTGACTACGAGCAGTACTTC.

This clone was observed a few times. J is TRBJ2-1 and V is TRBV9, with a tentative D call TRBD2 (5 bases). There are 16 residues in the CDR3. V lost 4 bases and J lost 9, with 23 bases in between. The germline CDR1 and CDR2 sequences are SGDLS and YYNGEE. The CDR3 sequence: CASSLMDWRTVGEQFF. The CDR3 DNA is TGTGCCAGCAGCTTGATGGACTGGCGCACGGTTGGTGAGCAGTTCTTC.

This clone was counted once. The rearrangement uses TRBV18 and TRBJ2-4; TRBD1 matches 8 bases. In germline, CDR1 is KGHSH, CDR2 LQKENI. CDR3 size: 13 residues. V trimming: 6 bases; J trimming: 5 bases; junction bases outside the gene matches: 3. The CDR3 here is CASSQGQENIQYF. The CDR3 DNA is TGTGCCAGCTCCCAGGGACAGGAAAACATTCAGTACTTC. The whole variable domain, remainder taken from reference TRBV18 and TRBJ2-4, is NAGVMQNPRHLVRRRGQEARLRCSPMKGHSHVYWYRQLPEEGLKFMVYLQKENIIDESGMPKERFSAEFPKEGPSILRIQQVVRGDSAAYFCASSQGQENIQYFGAGTRLSVL.